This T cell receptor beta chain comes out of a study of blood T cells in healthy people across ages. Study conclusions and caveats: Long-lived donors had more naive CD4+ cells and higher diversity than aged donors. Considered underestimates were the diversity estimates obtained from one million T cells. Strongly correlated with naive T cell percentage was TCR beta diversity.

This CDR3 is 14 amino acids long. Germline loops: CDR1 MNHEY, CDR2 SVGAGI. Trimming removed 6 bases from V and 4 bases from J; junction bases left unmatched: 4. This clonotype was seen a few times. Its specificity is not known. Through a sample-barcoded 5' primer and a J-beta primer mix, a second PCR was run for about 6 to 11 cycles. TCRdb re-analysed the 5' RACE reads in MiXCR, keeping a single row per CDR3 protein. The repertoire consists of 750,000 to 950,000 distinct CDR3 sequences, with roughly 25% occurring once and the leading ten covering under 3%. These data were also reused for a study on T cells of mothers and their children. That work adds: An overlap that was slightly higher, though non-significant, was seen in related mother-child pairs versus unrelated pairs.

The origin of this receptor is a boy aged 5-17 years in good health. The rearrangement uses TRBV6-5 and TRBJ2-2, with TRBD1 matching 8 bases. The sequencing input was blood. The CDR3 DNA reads TGTGCCAGCAGGAGACAGGGGAGCACCGGGGAGCTGTTTTTT. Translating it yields CASRRQGSTGELFF.